This T cell receptor (beta chain) was sequenced for a study of identical twins listed by TCRdb under 2016. Some background on the complete study: The study deep-sequenced TCR alpha and beta repertoires from monozygotic twins, unrelated adults of various ages and cord blood to test whether fetal clonotypes persist. To rule out contamination, the twin experiments were replicated at different times with different library preparation protocols.

Compared with germline, V lacks 5 bases and J lacks 0 bases; bases without a gene match: 11. Inclusive of the bounding cysteine and phenylalanine, the CDR3 is 19 residues long. Only the CDR3 portion is preserved as DNA: 57 bases, with reading frame beginning at the first base. Based on the germline V gene, the CDR1 and CDR2 sequences are MNHGY and SAAAGT. General findings and caveats noted by the study authors: In beta out-of-frame sequences, excess twin sharing was weaker, because having fewer shared sequences lowered the signal-to-noise ratio. Abundant cord blood beta clonotypes had fewer insertions, young adult naive repertoires showed a similar but weaker trend, and memory repertoires showed no such trend. Zero-insertion analyses could be partly confounded by invariant T cells such as MAIT and iNKT, although diverse VJ usage argued against such confounding for most clonotypes. Compared with coincidental sharing between unrelated individuals, an excess of low generation-probability sequences was observed among out-of-frame TCR alpha sequences shared between twins. Recombination models systematically underestimated out-of-frame TCR alpha sharing in monozygotic twins but agreed with sharing between unrelated individuals. Conclusions relied on cross-sectional statistical analysis, since the same donors could not be followed over many years.

With respect to this clonotype: Which antigen it targets is not known. Nothing much larger sits one base from this clone, and base qualities are not available.

All donors were healthy Caucasians. Three pairs of female monozygotic twins, all aged roughly 18 to 30 years, were included in the twin cohort. Peripheral blood mononuclear cells were used as the source from which RNA for TCR libraries was isolated. Libraries were built with 5' RACE. Sequencer: Illumina HiSeq 2000. Template switching introduced a universal primer binding site; the final cDNA contained a unique molecular identifier, enabling accurate counting of TCR cDNA molecules. Specific primers in the conserved constant-segment region were used to synthesize first-strand cDNA for the TCR alpha and beta chains. Each cDNA library was double barcoded, with a SMART-Mk sample barcode plus Illumina barcodes, to control for contamination. Two successive PCR steps introduced TruSeq adapter sequences along with Illumina sample barcodes. Sequencing of the TCR alpha and beta cDNA libraries was done on the Illumina HiSeq platform using custom primers. The original methods were these. MiGEC processed the raw reads to extract unique molecular identifiers, while MiXCR was used to determine the CDR3 positions. For each individual, recombination models were inferred using an EM algorithm with the repgenHMM and IGoR tools. The analysis of shared clonotypes was done with the tcR package in R, with sharing normalized by the product of cloneset sizes. To study raw recombination free of thymic and clonal selection effects, out-of-frame nonproductive sequences were analyzed. Starting from the raw public reads, TCRdb applied fastp trimming at Q25, assembled clones with MiXCR and retained in-frame beta chains. Each CDR3 protein gets just one entry, which takes the most common genes and DNA from the rows behind it. TCRdb's processing, not the study's, gives the V and J calls here. This sample gives about 570,000 distinct CDR3 sequences in total; 7.5% to 10% of them show up just once. In total, the top ten clones hold 2.5% to 3% of the sample.

This same sample was also part of a study on yellow fever vaccine responses in identical twins. As described in the second report: The authors reported that the T cell response to vaccination in identical twins appeared partly convergent and partly personalized. Focusing on identical twins, the study followed the T cell clones that responded to the vaccine, and did so with precision.

The sequencing sample was made of PBMCs. The clonotype was recovered from a young woman in good health. The V and J genes are TRBV6-8 and TRBJ2-1; 12 of the junction bases match TRBD2. The base sequence is TGTGCCAGCAGTCTCAGGGGGGCTAGCGGGAGGGCCTCCTACAATGAGCAGTTCTTC. This is translated as CASSLRGASGRASYNEQFF.